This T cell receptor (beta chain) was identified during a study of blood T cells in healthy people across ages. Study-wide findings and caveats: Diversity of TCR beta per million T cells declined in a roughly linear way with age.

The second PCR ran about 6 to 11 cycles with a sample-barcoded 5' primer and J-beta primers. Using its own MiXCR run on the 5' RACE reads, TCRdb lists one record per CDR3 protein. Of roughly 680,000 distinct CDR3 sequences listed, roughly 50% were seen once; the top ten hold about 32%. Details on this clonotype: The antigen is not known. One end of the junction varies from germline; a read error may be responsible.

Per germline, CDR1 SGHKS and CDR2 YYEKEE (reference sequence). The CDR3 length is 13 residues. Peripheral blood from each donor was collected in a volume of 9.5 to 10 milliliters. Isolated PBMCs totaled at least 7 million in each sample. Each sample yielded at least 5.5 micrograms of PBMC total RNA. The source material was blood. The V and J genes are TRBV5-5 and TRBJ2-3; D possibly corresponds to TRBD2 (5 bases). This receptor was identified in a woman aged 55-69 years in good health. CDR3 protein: CASSLASRDTQYF. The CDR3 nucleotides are TGTGCCAGCAGCTTGGCTAGCAGAGATACGCAGTATTTT.